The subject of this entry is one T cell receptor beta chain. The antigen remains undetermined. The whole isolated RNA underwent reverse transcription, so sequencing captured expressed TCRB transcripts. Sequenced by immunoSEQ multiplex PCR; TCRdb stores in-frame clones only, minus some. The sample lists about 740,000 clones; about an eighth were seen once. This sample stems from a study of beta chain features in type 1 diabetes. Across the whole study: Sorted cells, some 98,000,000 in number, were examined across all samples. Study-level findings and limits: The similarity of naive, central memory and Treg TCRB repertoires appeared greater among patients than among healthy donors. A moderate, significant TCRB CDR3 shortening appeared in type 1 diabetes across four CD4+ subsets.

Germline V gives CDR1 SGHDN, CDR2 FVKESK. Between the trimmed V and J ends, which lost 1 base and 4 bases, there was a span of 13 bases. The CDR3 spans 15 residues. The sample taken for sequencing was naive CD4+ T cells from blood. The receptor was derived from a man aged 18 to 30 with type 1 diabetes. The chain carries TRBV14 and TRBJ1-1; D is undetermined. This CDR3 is CASSQGQAWGTEAFF. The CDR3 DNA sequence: TGTGCCAGCAGCCAAGGTCAAGCCTGGGGCACTGAAGCTTTCTTT.